The present TCR beta chain was sequenced within a study of identical twins. Study-wide points: An excess of low generation probability was shown by twin-shared out-of-frame alpha sequences. Beta out-of-frame sequences showed weaker excess sharing between twins.

On this clonotype: The antigen is unknown.

A single record per CDR3 protein comes from TCRdb applying MiXCR to the 5' RACE reads. The sample has a few hundred thousand distinct CDR3 sequences; 12% are singletons. The junction had 17 bases not matched to a gene; V was cut back by 6 bases and J by 6 bases. The CDR3 extends over 16 amino acids. The data were also submitted as part of a second study, on yellow fever vaccine responses in identical twins.

The sample was CD8+ T cells sorted from blood. V usage is TRBV23-1 and J usage is TRBJ2-7; the match to TRBD1 covers 7 bases. TRBV23-1 is placed among ORFs of uncertain function. The TCR originated in a woman between 18 and 29 years old in good health. The chain's CDR3 is CASRRTGPRLYAEQYV. The CDR3 bases are TGCGCCAGCAGGCGGACAGGCCCCAGGCTGTATGCCGAGCAGTACGTC.